This T cell receptor (beta chain) was obtained from a study of control samples from healthy donors and cancer patients. Sequencing used immunoSEQ multiplex PCR; TCRdb keeps in-frame clones, though not all of them. The data contain about 120,000 clones, roughly 93% of them singletons. This TCR came from a man between 25 and 39 years old in good health. The sequenced sample was blood.

Written as DNA, the CDR3 is TGTGCCAGCAGGCTACAGCCTTCATCCTACGAGCAGTACTTC. Protein product: CASRLQPSSYEQYF. The chain joins TRBV6-5 to TRBJ2-7; D not certain. The CDR3 has 14 residues. V dropped 6 bases and J dropped 1 base, with 13 bases sitting between them. CDR1 MNHEY and CDR2 SVGAGI come from the germline V gene.